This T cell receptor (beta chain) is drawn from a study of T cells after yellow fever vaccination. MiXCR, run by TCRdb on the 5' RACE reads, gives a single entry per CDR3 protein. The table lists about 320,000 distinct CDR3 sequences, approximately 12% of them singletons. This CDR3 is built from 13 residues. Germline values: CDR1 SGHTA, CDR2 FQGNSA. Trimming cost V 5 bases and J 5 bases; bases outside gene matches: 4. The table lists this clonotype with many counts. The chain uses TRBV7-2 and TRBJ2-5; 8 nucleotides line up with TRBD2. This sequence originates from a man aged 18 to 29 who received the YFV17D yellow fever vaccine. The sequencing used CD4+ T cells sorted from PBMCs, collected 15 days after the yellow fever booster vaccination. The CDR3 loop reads CASSPRLAETQYF. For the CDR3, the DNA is TGTGCCAGCAGCCCCAGACTAGCGGAGACCCAGTACTTC.